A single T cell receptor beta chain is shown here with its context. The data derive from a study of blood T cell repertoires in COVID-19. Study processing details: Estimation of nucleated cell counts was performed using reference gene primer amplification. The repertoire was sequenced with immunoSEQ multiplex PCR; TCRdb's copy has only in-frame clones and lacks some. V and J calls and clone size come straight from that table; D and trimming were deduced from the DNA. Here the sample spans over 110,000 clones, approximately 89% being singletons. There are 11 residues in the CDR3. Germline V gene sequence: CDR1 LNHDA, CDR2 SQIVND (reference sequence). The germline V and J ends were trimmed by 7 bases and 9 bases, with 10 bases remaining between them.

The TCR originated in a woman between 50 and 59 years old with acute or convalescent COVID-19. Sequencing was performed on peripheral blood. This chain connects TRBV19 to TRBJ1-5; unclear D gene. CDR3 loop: CASNDYGPQHF. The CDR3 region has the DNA TGTGCCAGTAATGACTATGGGCCCCAGCATTTT. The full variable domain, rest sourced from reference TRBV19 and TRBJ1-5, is DGGITQSPKYLFRKEGQNVTLSCEQNLNHDAMYWYRQDPGQGLRLIYYSQIVNDFQKGDIAEGYSVSREKKESFPLTVTSAQKNPTAFYLCASNDYGPQHFGDGTRLSIL.